These T cell receptor beta chains were read from a single sample in a study of T cells after yellow fever vaccination. One entry per CDR3 protein, called by TCRdb with MiXCR from the 5' RACE reads. The table records roughly 240,000 distinct CDR3 sequences, about 7% of them present only once. The material was CD4+ T cells sorted from PBMCs, obtained on the day of the yellow fever booster vaccination. These receptors all come from a man aged 25-45 years who received the YFV17D yellow fever vaccine. CDR3s include the opening cysteine and the closing phenylalanine or tryptophan. The D gene is left open where the match is weak. Clone size is shown for a subset of rows, as once, few, many or a class of expanded clone.

D gene	V gene	J gene	clone size	CDR3 protein	CDR3 DNA
TRBD1	TRBV5-6	TRBJ2-5	NA	CAMGPGQGHETQYF	TGTGCCATGGGCCCGGGACAGGGGCACGAGACCCAGTACTTC
NA	TRBV7-9	TRBJ2-5	NA	CASSLAVSRETQYF	TGTGCCAGCAGCTTAGCTGTCTCACGGGAGACCCAGTACTTC
NA	TRBV5-1	TRBJ2-3	NA	CASSPRTTRDTQYF	TGCGCCAGCAGCCCCCGGACGACTAGGGATACGCAGTATTTT
TRBD1	TRBV19	TRBJ1-2	few	CASSMRTGANYGYTF	TGTGCCAGTAGTATGCGTACAGGGGCTAACTATGGCTACACCTTC
NA	TRBV5-1	TRBJ2-2	many	CASSFEAGELFF	TGCGCCAGCAGCTTCGAAGCCGGGGAGCTGTTTTTT
NA	TRBV7-3	TRBJ2-1	many	CASSAFSDHNEQFF	TGTGCCAGCAGCGCCTTCAGCGACCACAATGAGCAGTTCTTC
TRBD2	TRBV6-1	TRBJ2-1	NA	CASNSGRKLSNEQFF	TGTGCCAGCAATAGCGGGAGAAAGCTAAGCAATGAGCAGTTCTTC
NA	TRBV6-1	TRBJ1-1	NA	CASSTSPGAEAFF	TGTGCCAGCAGTACCTCCCCTGGGGCTGAAGCTTTCTTT
TRBD2	TRBV5-1	TRBJ2-1	NA	CASSIRQGSGLAGVGASYNEQFF	TGCGCCAGCAGCATAAGACAGGGATCGGGACTAGCGGGAGTAGGGGCCTCCTACAATGAGCAGTTCTTC
TRBD1	TRBV5-8	TRBJ1-6	many	CASSLRDRTSGALHF	TGTGCCAGCAGCTTGCGGGACAGGACGTCGGGGGCCCTCCACTTT
TRBD2	TRBV5-1	TRBJ2-1	NA	CASSLRGTSKANEQFF	TGCGCCAGCAGCTTGAGAGGGACTAGCAAGGCTAATGAGCAGTTCTTC
NA	TRBV7-9	TRBJ1-1	NA	CASSLVFGTGMNTEAFF	TGTGCCAGCAGCTTAGTGTTTGGGACCGGTATGAACACTGAAGCTTTCTTT
TRBD1	TRBV30	TRBJ2-5	few	CAWSVRRTGGTQYF	TGTGCCTGGAGTGTACGCCGGACAGGGGGAACCCAGTACTTC
NA	TRBV5-1	TRBJ2-5	NA	CASSLAMGVRETQYF	TGCGCCAGCAGCTTGGCCATGGGAGTCCGAGAGACCCAGTACTTC
NA	TRBV6-5	TRBJ2-7	many	CASSYDLGPGYEQYF	TGTGCCAGCAGTTATGACCTGGGGCCTGGGTACGAGCAGTACTTC
NA	TRBV30	TRBJ2-2	few	CAWSVERGGELFF	TGTGCCTGGAGTGTAGAAAGAGGGGGGGAGCTGTTTTTT
NA	TRBV29-1	TRBJ2-3	few	CSVVWRVGGDTQYF	TGCAGCGTTGTATGGCGGGTTGGGGGAGATACGCAGTATTTT
NA	TRBV6-1	TRBJ2-7	few	CASKESSIGVYEQYF	TGTGCCAGCAAAGAGTCGAGCATCGGGGTCTACGAGCAGTACTTC
NA	TRBV20-1	TRBJ2-5	many	CSASRAGARQETQYF	TGCAGTGCTAGTCGGGCAGGGGCAAGGCAAGAGACCCAGTACTTC
NA	TRBV7-9	TRBJ2-4	NA	CASRSRDGLPQYF	TGTGCCAGCAGATCTCGCGACGGGCTCCCACAGTACTTC
NA	TRBV6-5	TRBJ2-7	many	CASSYGDGYEQYF	TGTGCCAGCAGTTACGGGGACGGCTACGAGCAGTACTTC
TRBD2	TRBV20-1	TRBJ2-1	many	CSVTAGLGSNEQFF	TGCAGTGTCACCGCGGGACTAGGGTCCAATGAGCAGTTCTTC
NA	TRBV5-1	TRBJ2-3	few	CASKRGVGTDTQYF	TGCGCCAGCAAACGAGGGGTTGGCACAGATACGCAGTATTTT
NA	TRBV11-3	TRBJ2-3	NA	CASSPSTDTDTQYF	TGTGCCAGCAGCCCATCTACCGACACAGATACGCAGTATTTT
TRBD1	TRBV4-3	TRBJ1-1	NA	CASSPDTHGQGRAFF	TGCGCCAGCAGCCCCGACACCCACGGACAGGGGAGAGCTTTCTTT
NA	TRBV5-1	TRBJ2-7	few	CASSLAAGVDYEQYF	TGCGCCAGCAGCTTGGCCGCCGGGGTCGACTACGAGCAGTACTTC
NA	TRBV11-2	TRBJ2-3	few	CASSQRPTSLGVSDTQYF	TGTGCCAGCAGCCAACGCCCCACTAGCCTAGGCGTCTCAGATACGCAGTATTTT
TRBD1	TRBV5-5	TRBJ2-7	NA	CASPIPGQGAYEQYF	TGTGCCAGCCCCATTCCGGGACAGGGGGCTTACGAGCAGTACTTC
NA	TRBV18	TRBJ1-1	many	CASSPSDGLSAFF	TGTGCCAGCTCACCCTCAGACGGGCTGTCAGCTTTCTTT
NA	TRBV28	TRBJ1-1	NA	CASSPTPRTEAFF	TGTGCCAGCAGCCCGACCCCTCGCACTGAAGCTTTCTTT
TRBD2	TRBV5-4	TRBJ2-1	NA	CASSKGLAGSYNEQFF	TGTGCCAGCAGCAAGGGACTAGCGGGCTCCTACAATGAGCAGTTCTTC
TRBD1	TRBV5-1	TRBJ2-3	few	CASSLLMTGGTSTDTQYF	TGCGCCAGCAGTCTTCTAATGACAGGGGGCACTAGCACAGATACGCAGTATTTT
NA	TRBV12-3/TRBV12-4	TRBJ2-1	few	CASSLGRVWRTNEQFF	TGTGCCAGCAGTTTAGGGCGGGTTTGGCGGACCAATGAGCAGTTCTTC
TRBD1	TRBV20-1	TRBJ2-7	many	CSARTGSAYEQYF	TGCAGTGCCAGGACAGGGTCGGCCTACGAGCAGTACTTC
TRBD2	TRBV29-1	TRBJ2-7	NA	CSVVQTSRTYEQYF	TGCAGCGTTGTGCAGACTAGCCGAACCTACGAGCAGTACTTC
TRBD2	TRBV10-3	TRBJ2-1	few	CAISESKFSGSGFF	TGTGCCATCAGTGAGTCGAAATTTAGCGGGAGTGGGTTCTTC
NA	TRBV11-2	TRBJ1-1	NA	CASSLARERGGTEAFF	TGTGCCAGCAGCTTAGCCCGAGAAAGAGGTGGCACTGAAGCTTTCTTT
TRBD2	TRBV18	TRBJ2-3	many	CASSPTSGLITDTQYF	TGTGCCAGCTCACCCACTAGCGGGCTGATCACAGATACGCAGTATTTT
TRBD1	TRBV7-2	TRBJ2-1	NA	CASSTRTGGFNEQFF	TGTGCCAGCAGCACCCGGACAGGGGGCTTCAATGAGCAGTTCTTC
TRBD1	TRBV12-3/TRBV12-4	TRBJ2-2	many	CASSGPGQGTGELFF	TGTGCCAGCTCAGGGCCGGGACAGGGGACCGGGGAGCTGTTTTTT
TRBD2	TRBV7-3	TRBJ2-2	NA	CASSLSAGANTGELFF	TGTGCCAGCAGCTTATCAGCGGGGGCGAACACCGGGGAGCTGTTTTTT
NA	TRBV11-2	TRBJ2-2	many	CASSVRRENTGELFF	TGTGCCAGCAGCGTAAGACGGGAGAACACCGGGGAGCTGTTTTTT
TRBD2	TRBV12-3/TRBV12-4	TRBJ2-2	few	CASSDSGESGGELFF	TGTGCCAGCAGTGATAGCGGGGAGAGCGGCGGGGAGCTGTTTTTT
TRBD2	TRBV7-6	TRBJ2-3	NA	CASSSEGASGSWDTQYF	TGTGCCAGCAGCTCGGAGGGGGCTAGCGGGAGTTGGGATACGCAGTATTTT
NA	TRBV5-6	TRBJ1-1	NA	CASSLISGDGEAFF	TGTGCCAGCAGCTTGATCTCAGGGGATGGTGAAGCTTTCTTT
NA	TRBV20-1	TRBJ1-3	NA	CCASPDLGGFSGNTIYF	TGCTGTGCTAGTCCCGACCTGGGGGGTTTCTCTGGAAACACCATATATTTT
NA	TRBV12-3/TRBV12-4	TRBJ1-3	many	CASSPRPRGNTIYF	TGTGCCAGCAGCCCCCGGCCCAGAGGAAACACCATATATTTT
TRBD2	TRBV2	TRBJ2-1	NA	CTCCLEPQGGRFRDEQFF	TGTACCTGCTGTTTAGAGCCCCAGGGCGGGAGATTCAGGGATGAGCAGTTCTTC
NA	TRBV6-5	TRBJ2-2	few	CASRVRGPGGELFF	TGTGCCAGCAGAGTCCGGGGGCCTGGCGGGGAGCTGTTTTTT
NA	TRBV20-1	TRBJ1-6	many	CSASPGSSYNSPLHF	TGCAGTGCTAGTCCTGGGAGCTCCTATAATTCACCCCTCCACTTT
TRBD1	TRBV27	TRBJ2-7	few	CASRGQGTYEQYF	TGTGCCAGCCGTGGACAGGGGACCTACGAGCAGTACTTC
NA	TRBV20-1	TRBJ1-6	few	CSARRGAYNSPLHF	TGCAGTGCTAGACGGGGGGCCTATAATTCACCCCTCCACTTT
NA	TRBV5-1	TRBJ2-2	NA	CASSRVGPGELFF	TGCGCCAGCAGCCGAGTCGGGCCCGGGGAGCTGTTTTTT
TRBD2	TRBV6-2/TRBV6-3	TRBJ2-3	NA	CASYPRAGVRTDTQYF	TGTGCCAGCTATCCACGCGCGGGGGTCCGCACAGATACGCAGTATTTT
NA	TRBV20-1	TRBJ2-1	NA	CSAPEGPGSYNEQFF	TGCAGTGCCCCTGAGGGCCCGGGATCCTACAATGAGCAGTTCTTC